This T cell receptor (beta chain) was retrieved from a study of T-cell reconstitution after alpha-beta-depleted transplantation in children. The germline gives CDR1 SEHNR, CDR2 FQNEAQ (reference sequence). V was pared by 0 bases and J by 11 bases, with 11 bases between. This CDR3 spans 13 amino acids. General observations from the study: Reportedly, only several hundred clones from non-depleted graft cells drove alpha-beta T-cell counts at about two months.

Preparation of the TCRbeta library used unique molecular identifiers. A single record per CDR3 protein comes from TCRdb applying MiXCR to the PCR reads. Of approximately 500,000 distinct CDR3 sequences listed, roughly 10% are singletons. This clonotype has at least ten counts. Its antigen is currently unknown. The sample in question was PBMCs, obtained before TCRalphabeta/CD19-depleted stem cell transplant. The chain uses TRBV7-9 and TRBJ1-5; D might be TRBD1 (5 bases). The clonotype originates from a child aged 2 to 10 with inherited bone marrow failure, due to receive a stem cell transplant. CDR3 loop: CASSLAHGGAQHF. DNA of the CDR3: TGTGCCAGCAGCTTAGCGCATGGGGGAGCCCAGCATTTT.